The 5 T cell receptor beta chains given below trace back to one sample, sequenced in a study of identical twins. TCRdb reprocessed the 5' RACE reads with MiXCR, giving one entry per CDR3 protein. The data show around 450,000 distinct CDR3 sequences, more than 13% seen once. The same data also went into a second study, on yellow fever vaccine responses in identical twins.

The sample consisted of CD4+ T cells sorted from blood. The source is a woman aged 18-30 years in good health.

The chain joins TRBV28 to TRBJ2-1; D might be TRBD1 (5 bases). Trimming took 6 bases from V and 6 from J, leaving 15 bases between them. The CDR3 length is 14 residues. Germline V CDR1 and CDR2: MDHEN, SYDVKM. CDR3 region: CASRRQTYFNEQFF. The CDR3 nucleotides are TGTGCCAGCAGACGACAGACATATTTCAATGAGCAGTTCTTC.

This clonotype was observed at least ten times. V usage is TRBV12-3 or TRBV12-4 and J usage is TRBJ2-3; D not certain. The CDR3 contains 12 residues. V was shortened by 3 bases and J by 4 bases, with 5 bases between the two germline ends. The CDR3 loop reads CASSFFSDTQYF. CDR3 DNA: TGTGCCAGCAGTTTTTTTTCAGATACGCAGTATTTT.

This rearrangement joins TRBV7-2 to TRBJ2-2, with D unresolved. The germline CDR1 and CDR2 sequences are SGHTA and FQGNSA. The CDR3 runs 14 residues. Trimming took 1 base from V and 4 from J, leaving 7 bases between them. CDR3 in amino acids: CASSLGQVTGELFF. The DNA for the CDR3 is TGTGCCAGCAGCTTAGGGCAGGTCACCGGGGAGCTGTTTTTT. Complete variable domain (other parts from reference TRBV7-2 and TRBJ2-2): GAGVSQSPSNKVTEKGKDVELRCDPISGHTALYWYRQSLGQGLEFLIYFQGNSAPDKSGLPSDRFSAERTGGSVSTLTIQRTQQEDSAVYLCASSLGQVTGELFFGEGSRLTVL.

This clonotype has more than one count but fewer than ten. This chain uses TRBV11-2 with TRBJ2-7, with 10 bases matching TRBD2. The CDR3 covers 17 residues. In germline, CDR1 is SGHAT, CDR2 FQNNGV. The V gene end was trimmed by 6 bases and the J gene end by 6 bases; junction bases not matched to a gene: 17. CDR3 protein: CASRDPPSGGAATEQYF. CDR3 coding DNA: TGTGCCAGCAGGGATCCCCCAAGCGGGGGGGCCGCCACCGAGCAGTACTTC.

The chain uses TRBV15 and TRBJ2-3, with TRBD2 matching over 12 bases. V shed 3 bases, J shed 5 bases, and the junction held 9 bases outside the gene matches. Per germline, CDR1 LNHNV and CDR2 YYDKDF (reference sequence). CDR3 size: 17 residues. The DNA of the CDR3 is TGTGCCACCAGCAGGGATCCTAGCGGGAGGGCGGAAGATACGCAGTATTTT. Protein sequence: CATSRDPSGRAEDTQYF.